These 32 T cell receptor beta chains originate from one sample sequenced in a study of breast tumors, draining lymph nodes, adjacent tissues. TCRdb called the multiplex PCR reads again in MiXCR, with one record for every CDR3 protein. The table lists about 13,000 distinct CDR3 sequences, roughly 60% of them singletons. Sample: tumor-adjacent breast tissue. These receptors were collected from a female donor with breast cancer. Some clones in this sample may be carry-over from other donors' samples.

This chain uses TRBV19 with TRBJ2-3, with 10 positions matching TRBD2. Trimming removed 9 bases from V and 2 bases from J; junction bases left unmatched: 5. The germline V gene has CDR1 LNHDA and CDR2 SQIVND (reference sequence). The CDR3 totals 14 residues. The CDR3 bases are TGTGCCAGCCGACTAGCGGGCTCCACAGATACGCAGTATTTT. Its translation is CASRLAGSTDTQYF.

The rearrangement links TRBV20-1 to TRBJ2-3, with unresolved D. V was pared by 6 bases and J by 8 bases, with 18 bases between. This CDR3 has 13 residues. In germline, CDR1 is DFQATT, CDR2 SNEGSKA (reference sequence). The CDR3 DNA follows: TGCAGTGCCAAAGCCACTTCAGTTGGTACGCAGTATTTT. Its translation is CSAKATSVGTQYF.

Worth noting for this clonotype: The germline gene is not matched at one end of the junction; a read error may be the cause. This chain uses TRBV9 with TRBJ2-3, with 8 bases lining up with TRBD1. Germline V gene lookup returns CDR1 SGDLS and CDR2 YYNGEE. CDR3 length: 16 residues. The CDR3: CASSARQGSGTGTQYF. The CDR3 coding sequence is TGTGCCAGCAGCGCCCGGCAGGGGTCAGGGACAGGTACGCAGTATTTT.

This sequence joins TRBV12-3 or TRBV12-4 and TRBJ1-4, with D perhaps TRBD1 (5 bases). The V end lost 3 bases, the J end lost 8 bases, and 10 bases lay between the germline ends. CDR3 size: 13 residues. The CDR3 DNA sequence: TGTGCCAGCAGTTTGGTGACAGCCGAAAAACTGTTTTTT. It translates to CASSLVTAEKLFF.

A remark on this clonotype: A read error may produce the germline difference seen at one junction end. The CDR3: CASSQRSVQETRSF. Written as DNA, the CDR3 is TGTGCCAGCAGCCAAAGATCCGTACAAGAGACCCGGTCCTTC. This sequence joins TRBV14 and TRBJ2-5; D ambiguous. CDR3 length: 14 residues. The germline CDR1 and CDR2 sequences are SGHDN and FVKESK.

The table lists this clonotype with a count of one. The DNA of the CDR3 is TGCGCCAGCAGTACCGGGACTCACTACGAGCAGTACTTC. Protein product: CASSTGTHYEQYF. This rearrangement joins TRBV10-2 to TRBJ2-7, with D maybe TRBD2 (6 bases). V lost 5 bases and J lost 3, with 11 bases in between. This CDR3 spans 13 amino acids. Germline V gene data show CDR1 as WSHSY and CDR2 as SAAADI.

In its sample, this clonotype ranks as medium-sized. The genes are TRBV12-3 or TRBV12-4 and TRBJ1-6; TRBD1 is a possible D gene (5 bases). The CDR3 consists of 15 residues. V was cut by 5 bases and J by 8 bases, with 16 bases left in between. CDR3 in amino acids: CASSRQGGWDSPLHF. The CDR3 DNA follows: TGTGCCAGCAGTCGGCAGGGAGGGTGGGATTCACCCCTCCACTTT.

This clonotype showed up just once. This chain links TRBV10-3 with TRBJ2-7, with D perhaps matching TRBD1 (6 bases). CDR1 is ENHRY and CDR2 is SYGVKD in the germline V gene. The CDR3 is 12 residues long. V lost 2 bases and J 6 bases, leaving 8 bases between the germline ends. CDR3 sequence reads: CAISEIRGEQYF. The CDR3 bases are TGTGCCATCAGTGAGATCAGGGGCGAGCAGTACTTC.

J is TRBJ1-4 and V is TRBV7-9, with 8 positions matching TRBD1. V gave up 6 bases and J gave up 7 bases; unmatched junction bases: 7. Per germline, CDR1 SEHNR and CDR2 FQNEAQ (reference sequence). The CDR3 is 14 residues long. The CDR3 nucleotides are TGTGCCAGCAGGCAACGGGACAGGAGTGAAAAACTGTTTTTT. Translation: CASRQRDRSEKLFF.

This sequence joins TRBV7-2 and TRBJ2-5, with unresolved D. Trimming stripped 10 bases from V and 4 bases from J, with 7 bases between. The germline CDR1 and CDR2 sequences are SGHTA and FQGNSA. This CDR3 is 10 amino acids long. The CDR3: CANSRETQYF. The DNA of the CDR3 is TGTGCCAACTCTAGAGAGACCCAGTACTTC.

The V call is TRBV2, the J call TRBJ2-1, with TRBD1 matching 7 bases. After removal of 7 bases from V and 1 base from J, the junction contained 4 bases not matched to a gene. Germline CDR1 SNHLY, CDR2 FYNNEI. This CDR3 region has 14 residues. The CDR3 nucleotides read TGTGCCAGCAATACAGGGGAATCCTACAATGAGCAGTTCTTC. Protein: CASNTGESYNEQFF.

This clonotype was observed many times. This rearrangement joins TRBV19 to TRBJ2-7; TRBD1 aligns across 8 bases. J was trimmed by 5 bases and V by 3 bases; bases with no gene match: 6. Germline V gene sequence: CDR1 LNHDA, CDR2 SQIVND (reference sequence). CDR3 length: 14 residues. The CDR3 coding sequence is TGTGCCAGTAGTATGGGACAGGTGGCTAACGAGCAGTACTTC. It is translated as CASSMGQVANEQYF.

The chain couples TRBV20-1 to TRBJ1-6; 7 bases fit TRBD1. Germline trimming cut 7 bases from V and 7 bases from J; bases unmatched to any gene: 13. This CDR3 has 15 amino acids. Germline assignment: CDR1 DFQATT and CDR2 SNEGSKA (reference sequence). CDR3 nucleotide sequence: TGCAGTGTCTCAGGCCGGGACAGTCGCAATTCACCCCTCCACTTT. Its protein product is CSVSGRDSRNSPLHF.

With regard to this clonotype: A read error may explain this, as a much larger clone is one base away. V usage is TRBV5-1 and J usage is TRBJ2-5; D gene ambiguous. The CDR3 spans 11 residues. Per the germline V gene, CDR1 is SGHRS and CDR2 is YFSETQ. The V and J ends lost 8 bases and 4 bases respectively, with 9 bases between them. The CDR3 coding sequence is TGCGCCAGTACGTACCGAGAGACCCAGTACTTC. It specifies CASTYRETQYF.

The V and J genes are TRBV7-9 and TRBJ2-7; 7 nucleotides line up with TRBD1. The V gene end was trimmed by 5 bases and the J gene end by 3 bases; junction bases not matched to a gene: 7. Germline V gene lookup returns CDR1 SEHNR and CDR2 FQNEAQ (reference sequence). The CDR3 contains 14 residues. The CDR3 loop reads CASSTTGRLYEQYF. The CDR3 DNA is TGTGCCAGCAGCACGACAGGGAGACTCTACGAGCAGTACTTC.

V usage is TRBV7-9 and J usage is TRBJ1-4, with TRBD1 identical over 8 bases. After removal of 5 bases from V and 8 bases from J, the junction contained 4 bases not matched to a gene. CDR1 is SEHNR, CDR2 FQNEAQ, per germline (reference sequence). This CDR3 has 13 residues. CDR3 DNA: TGTGCCAGCAGCCCAGGGGGCCGAGAAAAACTGTTTTTT. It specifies CASSPGGREKLFF. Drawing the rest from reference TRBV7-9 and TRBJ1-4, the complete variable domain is DTGVSQNPRHKITKRGQNVTFRCDPISEHNRLYWYRQTLGQGPEFLTYFQNEAQLEKSRLLSDRFSAERPKGSFSTLEIQRTEQGDSAMYLCASSPGGREKLFFGSGTQLSVL.

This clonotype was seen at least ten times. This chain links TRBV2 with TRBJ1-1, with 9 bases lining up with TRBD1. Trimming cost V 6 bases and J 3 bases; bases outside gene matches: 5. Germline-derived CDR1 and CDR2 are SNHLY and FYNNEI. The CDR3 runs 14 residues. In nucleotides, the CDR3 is TGTGCCAGCAGAGCGACAGGGGGTGACACTGAAGCTTTCTTT. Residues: CASRATGGDTEAFF.

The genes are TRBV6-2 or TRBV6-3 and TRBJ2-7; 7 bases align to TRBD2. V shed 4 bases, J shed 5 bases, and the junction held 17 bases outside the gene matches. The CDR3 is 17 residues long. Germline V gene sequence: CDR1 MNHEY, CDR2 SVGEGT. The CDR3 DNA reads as TGTGCCAGCAGTTCCTCGTGGAGCGGGGAGACAGCTCACGAGCAGTACTTC. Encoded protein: CASSSSWSGETAHEQYF.

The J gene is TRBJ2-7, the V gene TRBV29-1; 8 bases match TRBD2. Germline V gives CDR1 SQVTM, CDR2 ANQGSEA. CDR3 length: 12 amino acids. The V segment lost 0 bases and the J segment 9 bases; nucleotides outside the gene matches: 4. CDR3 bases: TGCAGCGTTGAAGATCGGGGGGGCGGGCAGTACTTC. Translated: CSVEDRGGGQYF.

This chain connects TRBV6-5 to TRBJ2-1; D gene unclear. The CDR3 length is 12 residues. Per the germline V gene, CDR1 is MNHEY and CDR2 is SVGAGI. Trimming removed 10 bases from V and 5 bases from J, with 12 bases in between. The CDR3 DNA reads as TGTGCCACGGGCAGTCCCAACAATGAGCAGTTCTTC. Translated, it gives CATGSPNNEQFF.

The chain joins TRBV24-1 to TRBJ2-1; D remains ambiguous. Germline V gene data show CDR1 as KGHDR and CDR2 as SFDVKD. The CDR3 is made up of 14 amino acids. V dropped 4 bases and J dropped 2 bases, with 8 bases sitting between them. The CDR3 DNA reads TGTGCCACCAGTGAAGGTCGCCCCTACAATGAGCAGTTCTTC. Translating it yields CATSEGRPYNEQFF.

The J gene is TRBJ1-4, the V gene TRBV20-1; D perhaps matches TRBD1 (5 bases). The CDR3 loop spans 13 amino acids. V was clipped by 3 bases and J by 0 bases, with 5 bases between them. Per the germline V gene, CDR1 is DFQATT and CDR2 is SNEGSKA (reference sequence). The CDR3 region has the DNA TGCAGTGCTAGCAGGGCAACTAATGAAAAACTGTTTTTT. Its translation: CSASRATNEKLFF.

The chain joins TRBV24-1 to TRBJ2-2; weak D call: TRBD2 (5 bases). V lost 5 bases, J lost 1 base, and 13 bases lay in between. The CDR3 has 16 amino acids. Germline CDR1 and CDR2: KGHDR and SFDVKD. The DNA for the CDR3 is TGTGCCACCAGTGGTGGGAGCGATAGGAACACCGGGGAGCTGTTTTTT. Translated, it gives CATSGGSDRNTGELFF.

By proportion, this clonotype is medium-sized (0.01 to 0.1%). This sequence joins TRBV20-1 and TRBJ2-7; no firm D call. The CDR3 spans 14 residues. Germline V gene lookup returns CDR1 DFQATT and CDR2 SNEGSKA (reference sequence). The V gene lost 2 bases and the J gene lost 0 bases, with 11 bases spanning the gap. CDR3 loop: CSARKSRSSYEQYF. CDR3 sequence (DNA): TGCAGTGCTAGAAAATCCCGAAGCTCCTACGAGCAGTACTTC.

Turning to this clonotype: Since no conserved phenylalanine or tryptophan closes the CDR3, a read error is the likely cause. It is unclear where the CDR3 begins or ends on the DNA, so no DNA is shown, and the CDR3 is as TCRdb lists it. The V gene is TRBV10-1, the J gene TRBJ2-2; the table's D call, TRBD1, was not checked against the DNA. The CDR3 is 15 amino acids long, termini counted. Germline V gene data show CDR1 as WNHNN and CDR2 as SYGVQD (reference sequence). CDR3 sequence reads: CASRDAGRKHRGAVV.

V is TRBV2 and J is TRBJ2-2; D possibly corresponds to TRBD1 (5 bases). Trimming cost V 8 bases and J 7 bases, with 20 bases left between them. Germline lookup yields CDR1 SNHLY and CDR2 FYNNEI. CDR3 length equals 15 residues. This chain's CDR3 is CASLQGPGSNGELFF. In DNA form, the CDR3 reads TGTGCCAGCCTCCAGGGTCCAGGTTCGAACGGGGAGCTGTTTTTT.

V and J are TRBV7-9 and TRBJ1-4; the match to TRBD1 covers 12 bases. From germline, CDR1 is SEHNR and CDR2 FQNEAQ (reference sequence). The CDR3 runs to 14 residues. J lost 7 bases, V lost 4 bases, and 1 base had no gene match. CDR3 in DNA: TGTGCCAGCAGCTGGGACAGGGGGCGTGAAAAACTGTTTTTT. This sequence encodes CASSWDRGREKLFF.

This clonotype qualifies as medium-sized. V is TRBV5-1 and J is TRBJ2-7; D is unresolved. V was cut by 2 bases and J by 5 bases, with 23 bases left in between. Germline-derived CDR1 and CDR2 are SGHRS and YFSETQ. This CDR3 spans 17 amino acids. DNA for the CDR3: TGCGCCAGCAGCTTCCCTCCCCGGGCCGAAGGGTTCAACGAGCAGTACTTC. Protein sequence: CASSFPPRAEGFNEQYF.

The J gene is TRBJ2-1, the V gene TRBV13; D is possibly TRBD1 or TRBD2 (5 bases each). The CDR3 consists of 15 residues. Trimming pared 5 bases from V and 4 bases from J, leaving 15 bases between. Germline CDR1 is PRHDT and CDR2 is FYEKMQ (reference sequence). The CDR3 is CASSPEAGTYNEQFF. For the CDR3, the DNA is TGTGCCAGCAGCCCCGAGGCAGGGACGTACAATGAGCAGTTCTTC.

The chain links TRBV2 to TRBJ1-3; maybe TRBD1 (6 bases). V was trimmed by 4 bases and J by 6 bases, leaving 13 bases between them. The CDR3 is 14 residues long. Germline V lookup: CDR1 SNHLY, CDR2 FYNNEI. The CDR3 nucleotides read TGTGCCAGCAGTGCTTCCAGGGGTGCAAACACCATATATTTT. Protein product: CASSASRGANTIYF.

CDR3 bases: TGTGCCAGCAGCCAAGATCTAGGGCAGTTAAACTATGGCTACACCTTC. It codes for CASSQDLGQLNYGYTF. The chain recombines TRBV4-2 with TRBJ1-2; D not resolved. The CDR3 totals 16 residues. Trimming left V 0 bases short and J 2 bases short, with 13 bases between. The germline V gene has CDR1 LGHNA and CDR2 YNFKEQ.

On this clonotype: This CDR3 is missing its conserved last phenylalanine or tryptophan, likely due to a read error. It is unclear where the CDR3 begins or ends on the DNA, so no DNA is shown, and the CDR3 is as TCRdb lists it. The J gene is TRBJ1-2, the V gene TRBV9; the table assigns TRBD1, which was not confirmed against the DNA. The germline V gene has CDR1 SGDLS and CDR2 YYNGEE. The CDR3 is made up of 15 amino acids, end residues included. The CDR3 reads CASSSTRGLLDGCTL.